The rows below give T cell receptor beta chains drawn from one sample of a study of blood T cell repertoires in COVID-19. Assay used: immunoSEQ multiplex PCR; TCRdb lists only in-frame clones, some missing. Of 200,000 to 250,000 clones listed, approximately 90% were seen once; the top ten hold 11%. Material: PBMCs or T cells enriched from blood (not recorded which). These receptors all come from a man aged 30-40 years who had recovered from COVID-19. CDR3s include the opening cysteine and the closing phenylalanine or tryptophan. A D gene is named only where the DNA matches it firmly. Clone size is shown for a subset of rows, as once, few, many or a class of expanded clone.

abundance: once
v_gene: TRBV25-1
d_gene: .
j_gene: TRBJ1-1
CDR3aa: CASSGATGFKAFF
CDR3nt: TGTGCCAGCAGCGGAGCGACAGGCTTTAAAGCTTTCTTT

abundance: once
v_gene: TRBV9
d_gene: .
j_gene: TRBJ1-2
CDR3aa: CASSLRDMINYGYTF
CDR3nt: TGTGCCAGCAGCTTAAGGGACATGATAAACTATGGCTACACCTTC

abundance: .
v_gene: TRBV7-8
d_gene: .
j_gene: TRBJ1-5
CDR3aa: CASSLDRDQPQHF
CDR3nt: TGTGCCAGCAGCTTAGACAGGGATCAGCCCCAGCATTTT

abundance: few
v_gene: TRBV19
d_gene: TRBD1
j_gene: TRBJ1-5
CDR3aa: CASRTQGTGNQPQHF
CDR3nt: TGTGCCAGTAGAACACAGGGGACTGGCAATCAGCCCCAGCATTTT

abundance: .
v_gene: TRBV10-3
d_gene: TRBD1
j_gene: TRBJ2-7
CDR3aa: CAISDPGTGQYF
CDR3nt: TGTGCCATCAGTGACCCCGGGACAGGGCAGTACTTC

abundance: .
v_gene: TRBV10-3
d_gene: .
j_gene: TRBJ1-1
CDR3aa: CAISGYTNTEAFF
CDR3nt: TGTGCCATCAGTGGTTACACGAACACTGAAGCTTTCTTT

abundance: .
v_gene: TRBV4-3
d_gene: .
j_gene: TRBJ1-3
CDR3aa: CASSQLGEQGHTIYF
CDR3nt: TGCGCCAGCAGCCAATTGGGGGAACAGGGCCACACCATATATTTT

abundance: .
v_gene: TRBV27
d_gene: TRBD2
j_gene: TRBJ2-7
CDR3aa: CASSPGLNYEQYF
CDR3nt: TGTGCCAGCAGCCCGGGACTAAACTACGAGCAGTACTTC

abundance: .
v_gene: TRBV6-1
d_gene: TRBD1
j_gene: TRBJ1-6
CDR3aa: CASQENGQGNSPLHF
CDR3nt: TGTGCCAGTCAGGAAAACGGACAGGGGAATTCACCCCTCCACTTT

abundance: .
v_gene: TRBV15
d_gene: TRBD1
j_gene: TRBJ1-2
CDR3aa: CATSRVGTGEGYTF
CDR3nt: TGTGCCACCAGCAGAGTTGGGACAGGGGAAGGCTACACCTTC

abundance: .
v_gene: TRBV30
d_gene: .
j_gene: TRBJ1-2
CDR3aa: CAWSGLIYGYTF
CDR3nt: TGTGCCTGGAGCGGACTCATCTATGGCTACACCTTC

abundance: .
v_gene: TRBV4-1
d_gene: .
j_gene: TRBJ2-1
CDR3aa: CASSLEEYSYNEQFF
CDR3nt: TGCGCCAGCAGTCTGGAGGAGTACTCCTACAATGAGCAGTTCTTC

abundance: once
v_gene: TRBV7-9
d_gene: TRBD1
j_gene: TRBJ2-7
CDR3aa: CASSLVDSGTGYYEQYF
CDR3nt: TGTGCCAGCAGCTTAGTGGACTCCGGGACAGGTTACTACGAGCAGTACTTC

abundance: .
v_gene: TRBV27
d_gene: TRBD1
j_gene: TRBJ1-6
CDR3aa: CASSTDRGYSPLHF
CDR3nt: TGTGCCAGCAGCACCGACAGGGGATACTCACCCCTCCACTTT

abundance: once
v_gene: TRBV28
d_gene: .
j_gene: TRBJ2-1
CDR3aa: CASSSNRVVSYNEQFF
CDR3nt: TGTGCCAGCAGTTCAAACAGGGTGGTCTCCTACAATGAGCAGTTCTTC

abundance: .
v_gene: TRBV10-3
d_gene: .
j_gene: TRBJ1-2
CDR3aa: CATKDSFGHGYTF
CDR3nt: TGTGCCACGAAGGACAGTTTCGGACATGGCTACACCTTC

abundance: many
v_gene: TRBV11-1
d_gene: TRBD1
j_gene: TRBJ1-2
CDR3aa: CASSWDRGYGYTF
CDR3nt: TGTGCCAGCAGCTGGGACAGGGGGTATGGCTACACCTTC

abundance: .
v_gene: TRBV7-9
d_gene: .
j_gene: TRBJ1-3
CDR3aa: CASAQAEYTIYF
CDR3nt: TGTGCCAGCGCACAGGCGGAGTACACCATATATTTT

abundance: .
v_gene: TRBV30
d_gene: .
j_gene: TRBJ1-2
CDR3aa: CAWSVPSTSNQF
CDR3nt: TGTGCCTGGAGTGTTCCCAGTACATCCAACCAATTC

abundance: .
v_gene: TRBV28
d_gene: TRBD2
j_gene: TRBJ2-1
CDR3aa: CASSFWPGTSGRNEQFF
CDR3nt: TGTGCCAGCAGTTTTTGGCCGGGGACTAGCGGGAGGAATGAGCAGTTCTTC

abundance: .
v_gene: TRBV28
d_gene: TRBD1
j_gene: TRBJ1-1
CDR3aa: CASRGGAGFEAFF
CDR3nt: TGTGCCAGCAGAGGGGGCGCCGGGTTTGAAGCTTTCTTT

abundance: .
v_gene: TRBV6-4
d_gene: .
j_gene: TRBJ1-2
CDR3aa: CASSDSRRGGASGYTF
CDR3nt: TGTGCCAGCAGTGACTCGCGTCGTGGGGGCGCGAGTGGCTACACCTTC

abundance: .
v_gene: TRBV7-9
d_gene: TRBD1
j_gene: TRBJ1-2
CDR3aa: CASSSGTGGDGYTF
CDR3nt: TGTGCCAGCAGCTCCGGGACAGGGGGTGATGGCTACACCTTC

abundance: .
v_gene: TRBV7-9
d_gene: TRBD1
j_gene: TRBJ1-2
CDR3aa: CASSLGQGDYGYTF
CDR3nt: TGTGCCAGCAGCTTAGGACAGGGGGACTATGGCTACACCTTC

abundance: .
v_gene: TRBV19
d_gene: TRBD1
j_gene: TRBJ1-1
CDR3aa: CASSWGTAALEAFF
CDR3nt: TGTGCCAGTAGCTGGGGGACAGCAGCCCTTGAAGCTTTCTTT

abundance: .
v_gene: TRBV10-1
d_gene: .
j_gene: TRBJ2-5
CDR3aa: CASIDSRIPRQKQETQYF
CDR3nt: TGCGCCAGCATTGATAGTCGTATCCCTAGGCAGAAACAAGAGACCCAGTACTTC

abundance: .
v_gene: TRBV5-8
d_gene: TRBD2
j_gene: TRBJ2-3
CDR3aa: CASSLVRLAGGTDTQYF
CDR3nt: TGTGCCAGCAGCTTGGTTCGGCTAGCGGGGGGCACAGATACGCAGTATTTT

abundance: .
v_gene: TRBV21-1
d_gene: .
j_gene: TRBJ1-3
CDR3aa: CASGRQGSSGNTIYF
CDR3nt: TGTGCCAGCGGGAGACAGGGGAGCTCTGGAAACACCATATATTTT

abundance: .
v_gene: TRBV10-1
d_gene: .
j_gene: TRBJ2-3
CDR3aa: CASAREDTQYF
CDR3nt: TGCGCCAGCGCCCGGGAAGATACGCAGTATTTT

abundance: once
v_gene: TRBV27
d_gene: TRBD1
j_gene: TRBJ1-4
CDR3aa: CASRDRGYNEKLFF
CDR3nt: TGTGCCAGCAGGGACAGGGGATATAATGAAAAACTGTTTTTT

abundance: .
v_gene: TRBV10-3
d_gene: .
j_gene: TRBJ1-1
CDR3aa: CAISEGRGLNTEAFF
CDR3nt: TGTGCCATCAGTGAAGGTCGGGGGTTGAACACTGAAGCTTTCTTT

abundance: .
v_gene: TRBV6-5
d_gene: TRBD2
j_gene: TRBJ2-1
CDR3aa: CASSYSTSGSPYEQFF
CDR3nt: TGTGCCAGCAGTTACTCGACTAGCGGGAGTCCCTATGAGCAGTTCTTC

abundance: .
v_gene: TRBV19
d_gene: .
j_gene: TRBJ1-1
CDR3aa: CASSPRQDLNTEAFF
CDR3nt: TGTGCCAGTAGTCCGAGACAGGACCTAAACACTGAAGCTTTCTTT

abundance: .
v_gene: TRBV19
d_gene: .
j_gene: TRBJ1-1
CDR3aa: CASRYGTAGEAFF
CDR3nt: TGTGCCAGTAGATACGGGACGGCGGGGGAAGCTTTCTTT

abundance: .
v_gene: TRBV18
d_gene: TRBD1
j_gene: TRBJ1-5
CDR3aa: CASSPGTGGGAQHF
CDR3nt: TGTGCCAGCTCCCCCGGGACAGGGGGTGGGGCCCAGCATTTT

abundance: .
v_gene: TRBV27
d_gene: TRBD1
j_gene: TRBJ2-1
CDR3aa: CASSPRTGSDSYNEQFF
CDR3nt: TGTGCCAGCAGTCCTCGGACAGGGAGTGATTCCTACAATGAGCAGTTCTTC

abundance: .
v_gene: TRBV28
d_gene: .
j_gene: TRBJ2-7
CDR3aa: CASRDSLTYEQYF
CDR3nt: TGTGCCAGCAGGGACAGTCTGACCTACGAGCAGTACTTC

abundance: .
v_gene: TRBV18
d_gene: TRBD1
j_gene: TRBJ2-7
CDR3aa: CASSPQGQNYEQYF
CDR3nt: TGTGCCAGCTCACCCCAGGGACAGAACTACGAGCAGTACTTC

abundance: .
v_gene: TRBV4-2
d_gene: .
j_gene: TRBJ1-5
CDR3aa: CASSPARGQNQPQHF
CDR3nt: TGTGCCAGCAGCCCGGCAAGGGGTCAAAATCAGCCCCAGCATTTT

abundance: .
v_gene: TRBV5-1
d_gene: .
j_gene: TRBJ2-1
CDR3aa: CASNPGRAGDEQFF
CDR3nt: TGCGCCAGCAACCCGGGGCGAGCGGGCGATGAGCAGTTCTTC

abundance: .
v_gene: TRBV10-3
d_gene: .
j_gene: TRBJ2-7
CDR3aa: CAVTRGQGSYEQYF
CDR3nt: TGTGCCGTCACCCGGGGACAAGGAAGCTACGAGCAGTACTTC

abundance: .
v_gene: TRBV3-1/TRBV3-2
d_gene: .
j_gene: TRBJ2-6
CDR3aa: CASSLNPSSGANVLTF
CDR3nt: TGTGCCAGCAGTCTTAACCCGAGCTCTGGGGCCAACGTCCTGACTTTC

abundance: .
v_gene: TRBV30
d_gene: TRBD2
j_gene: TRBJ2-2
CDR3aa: CAWGGLAGVGTGELFF
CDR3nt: TGTGCCTGGGGTGGACTAGCGGGAGTGGGGACCGGGGAGCTGTTTTTT

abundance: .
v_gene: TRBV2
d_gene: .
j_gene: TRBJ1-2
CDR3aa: CASSRDLSIGGVDVTF
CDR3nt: TGTGCCAGCAGCAGGGACCTCTCTATCGGAGGGGTAGATGTCACCTTC

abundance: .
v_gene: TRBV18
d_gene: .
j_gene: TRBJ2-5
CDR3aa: CASSPQESEGETQYF
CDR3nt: TGTGCCAGCTCACCACAGGAGTCCGAAGGAGAGACCCAGTACTTC

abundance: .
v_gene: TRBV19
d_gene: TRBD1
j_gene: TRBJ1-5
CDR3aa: CASITTGGTNQPQHF
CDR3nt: TGTGCCAGTATTACGACAGGGGGCACCAATCAGCCCCAGCATTTT

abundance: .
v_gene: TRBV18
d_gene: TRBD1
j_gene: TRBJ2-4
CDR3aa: CASSEGQGANIQYF
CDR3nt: TGTGCCAGCTCAGAGGGACAGGGGGCCAACATTCAGTACTTC

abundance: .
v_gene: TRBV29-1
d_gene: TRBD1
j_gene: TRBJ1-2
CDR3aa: CSVGTGDGYTF
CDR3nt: TGCAGCGTTGGGACAGGGGATGGCTACACCTTC

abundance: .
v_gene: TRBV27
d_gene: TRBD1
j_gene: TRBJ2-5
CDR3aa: CASSLDRGLPETQYF
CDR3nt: TGTGCCAGCAGTTTGGACAGGGGGTTGCCGGAGACCCAGTACTTC

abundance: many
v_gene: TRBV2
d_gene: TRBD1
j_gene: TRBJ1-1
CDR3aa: CASNSGRGLGTEAFF
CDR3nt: TGTGCCAGCAACTCGGGCAGGGGGCTTGGCACTGAAGCTTTCTTT

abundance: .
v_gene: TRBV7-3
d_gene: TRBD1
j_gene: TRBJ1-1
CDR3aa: CASSMGQKNTEAFF
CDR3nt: TGTGCCAGCAGCATGGGACAGAAGAACACTGAAGCTTTCTTT